This note documents a single T cell receptor (beta chain) sequence. TCRdb ran MiXCR on the 5' RACE reads and lists one entry per CDR3 protein. Found here are more than 110,000 distinct CDR3 sequences, 6.6% of them singletons; the top ten hold approximately 0.59%. Trimming took 4 bases from V and 3 from J; bases not matched to a gene: 10. The CDR3 length is 16 residues. The germline CDR1 and CDR2 sequences are SGHNT and YYREEE (reference sequence). This entry comes from a study of T cells after yellow fever vaccination. The specimen was CD4+ T cells sorted from PBMCs, collected 10 days after the yellow fever booster vaccination. V gene TRBV5-4 combines with J gene TRBJ2-5, with TRBD1 matching over 9 bases. The TCR originated in a man younger than 40 who received the YFV17D yellow fever vaccine. The CDR3 spells CASSRLYDRGKETQYF. As DNA, the CDR3 is TGTGCCAGCAGCCGCCTATACGACAGGGGGAAAGAGACCCAGTACTTC.